These T cell receptor beta chains were read from a single sample in a study of cytomegalovirus exposure and HLA in healthy donors. Profiling relied on immunoSEQ multiplex PCR, and the TCRdb table lists in-frame clones only, not all of them. The repertoire holds 200,000 to 250,000 clones, with approximately 78% as singletons. Sequenced input: PBMCs. These receptor sequences come from a male donor in good health and CMV-seronegative. CDR3s include the opening cysteine and the closing phenylalanine or tryptophan. The D gene is left open where the match is weak. Expanded clones are given a class, and other clones once, few, many or no size at all.

>.|.|TRBJ2-3|TRBV7-2
TGTGCCAGCAGCCCGGACGGAGGGAGCACAGATACGCAGTATTTT
CASSPDGGSTDTQYF
>.|TRBD1|TRBJ2-4|TRBV30
TGTGCCTGGAGTCCAACCGGGACAGGGCGATACATTCAGTACTTC
CAWSPTGTGRYIQYF
>.|.|TRBJ2-1|TRBV5-1
TGCGCCAGCAGCATTTCAACCCGGGGCGAGGGAGGTGAGCAGTTCTTC
CASSISTRGEGGEQFF
>many|TRBD1|TRBJ2-6|TRBV10-2
TGCGCCAGCACCCGGGACAGGGTCTCTGGGGCCAACGTCCTGACTTTC
CASTRDRVSGANVLTF
>.|.|TRBJ1-1|TRBV7-9
TGTTCCAGCAGCTCGAAGGGGGATTTATACACTGAAGCTTTCTTT
CSSSSKGDLYTEAFF
>few|TRBD1|TRBJ2-7|TRBV5-4
TGTGCCAGCAGCTCAGGGACAGCTAACTACGAGCAGTACTTC
CASSSGTANYEQYF
>.|TRBD1|TRBJ2-3|TRBV7-7
TGTGCCAGCAGCGTGGACAGGGGCACAGATACGCAGTATTTT
CASSVDRGTDTQYF
>few|TRBD1|TRBJ1-3|TRBV7-9
TGTGCCAGCAGCTTGGGGACAGGGGGCACTGGAAACACCATATATTTT
CASSLGTGGTGNTIYF
>.|.|TRBJ1-5|TRBV5-6
TGTGCCAGCAGCTTGGGGGCAGCTAATCAGCCCCAGCATTTT
CASSLGAANQPQHF
>once|.|TRBJ2-7|TRBV27
TGTGCCAGCAGTGGCCTGTTACCGCATCGTCGTTTCGAGCAGTACTTC
CASSGLLPHRRFEQYF
>.|.|TRBJ2-7|TRBV4-1
TGCGCCAGCAGCCAAGTATCGGGTTCAGCCGGCGAGCAGTACTTC
CASSQVSGSAGEQYF
>.|TRBD1|TRBJ2-7|TRBV2
TGTGCCAGCAGTAAGGACAGGGCTGACTACGAGCAGTACTTC
CASSKDRADYEQYF
>.|.|TRBJ2-7|TRBV28
TGTGCCAGCAGTGTGTTTAGCGGAAACTACGAGCAGTACTTC
CASSVFSGNYEQYF
>.|TRBD1|TRBJ1-1|TRBV27
TGTGCCAGCAGTTTGACAGGGGCTAACACTGAAGCTTTCTTT
CASSLTGANTEAFF
>.|TRBD2|TRBJ2-2|TRBV19
TGTGCCAGTAGCGGACTAGCCGGAACCGGGGAGCTGTTTTTT
CASSGLAGTGELFF
>.|TRBD2|TRBJ2-5|TRBV9
TGTGCCAGCAGCGTCGGGCGGGGGGCTTGGGAGACCCAGTACTTC
CASSVGRGAWETQYF
>.|.|TRBJ2-7|TRBV5-1
TGCGCCAGCAGCTCCGCGGCTAGCGCTTCCTACGAGCAGTACTTC
CASSSAASASYEQYF
>.|.|TRBJ2-5|TRBV7-9
TGTGCCAGCAGCTTAGATTTATCGGGGGAGACCCAGTACTTC
CASSLDLSGETQYF